This T cell receptor (beta chain) is from a study of Ad26.COV2.S vaccination and SARS-CoV-2 variants. Study summary: Enrollment placed the donor in the COV1001 Ad26.COV2.S trial arm. Once or twice, 56 days apart, Ad26.COV2.S was delivered intramuscularly.

Points from the study as a whole: Measurements of TCR breadth and depth may have given underestimates of the total T cell responses.

In the case of this clone: Its antigen remains unidentified.

The CDR3 sequence is 14 residues long. TCRdb's copy holds only in-frame clones and misses some; the assay was immunoSEQ multiplex PCR. The table records some 300,000 clones, around 84% of them present only once. As to treatment: roughly 19 received Ad26.COV2.S at low or high dose, single or two shots; roughly five received placebo; per-sample allocation not given. Day 63 after the first vaccine or placebo injection was the time point for sampling. What was given as vaccine was an Ad26 vector encoding Wuhan-strain SARS-CoV-2 spike. This chain uses TRBV12-2 with TRBJ1-1. TRBV12-2 is marked as a pseudogene. Specimen: peripheral blood, collected in a trial of Ad26.COV2.S vaccine versus placebo. The receptor comes from a person between 18 and 60 years old who received the Ad26.COV2.S COVID-19 vaccine or a placebo. The CDR3 bases are TGTGCAAGTCTCCCACACAAGGGTTGCAGTGAAGCTTTCTTT. This codes for CASLPHKGCSEAFF.